A single sample gave rise to the 21 T cell receptor beta chains below, sequenced in a study of human T cells and chemical hapten exposure. Time point indicated: patch test 1, 2 weeks after DPC sensitization. Treatment reported: therapeutic diphenylcyclopropenone sensitization with weekly scalp DPC. MiXCR was run by TCRdb on the RACE reads, yielding one entry per CDR3 protein. The data show around 69,000 distinct CDR3 sequences, roughly 9.2% seen once. Sequenced here: whole blood, sampled in connection with sensitization to the hapten diphenylcyclopropenone (DPC). These receptors originate from a woman aged 40 to 55 with alopecia areata. Some clones in this sample may be carry-over from other donors' samples.

Many counts were recorded for this clonotype. The rearrangement links TRBV5-4 to TRBJ2-7; perhaps TRBD1 as D (6 bases). Trimming took 0 bases from V and 6 from J, leaving 13 bases between them. This CDR3 is 14 amino acids long. The germline CDR1 and CDR2 sequences are SGHNT and YYREEE (reference sequence). The CDR3 DNA follows: TGTGCCAGCAGCTTGGGGCAGGGGCCCTCCGAGCAGTACTTC. Translating gives CASSLGQGPSEQYF.

In this sample, this clonotype turned up many times. The chain couples TRBV7-2 to TRBJ2-7, with a tentative D call TRBD1 (5 bases). The germline V gene has CDR1 SGHTA and CDR2 FQGNSA. The CDR3 covers 13 residues. Trimming took 1 base from V and 2 from J, leaving 6 bases between them. The DNA of the CDR3 is TGTGCCAGCAGCTTAGGGGGCCCCTACGAGCAGTACTTC. Protein product: CASSLGGPYEQYF.

The rearrangement joins TRBV19 to TRBJ2-1, with TRBD2 matching 11 bases. Germline V gives CDR1 LNHDA, CDR2 SQIVND (reference sequence). V shed 7 bases, J shed 0 bases, and the junction held 11 bases outside the gene matches. The CDR3 consists of 18 residues. The CDR3 region is CASKPPSGGSSSYNEQFF. In nucleotides, the CDR3 is TGTGCCAGTAAACCCCCTAGCGGGGGGTCGAGCTCCTACAATGAGCAGTTCTTC.

This clonotype was observed at least ten times. Sequence at one end of the junction differs from germline and may be a read error. The chain carries TRBV4-3 and TRBJ2-7, with 13 bases that match TRBD2. The V gene's germline CDR1 is LGHNA and CDR2 YSLEER. This CDR3 has 16 amino acids. CDR3 sequence reads: CASSQDPWTSGGPSDF. As DNA, the CDR3 is TGCGCCAGCAGCCAAGATCCTTGGACTAGCGGGGGACCCTCGGACTTC.

The V call is TRBV12-3 or TRBV12-4, the J call TRBJ2-1, with no clear D. V dropped 5 bases and J dropped 4 bases, with 12 bases sitting between them. This CDR3 comprises 14 residues. CDR3 sequence: CASSPRAGYNEQFF. The CDR3 nucleotides are TGTGCCAGCAGTCCCCGTGCCGGATACAATGAGCAGTTCTTC.

This clonotype showed up many times. The V gene is TRBV7-2, the J gene TRBJ2-1; the match to TRBD1 covers 12 bases. Per the germline V gene, CDR1 is SGHTA and CDR2 is FQGNSA. The CDR3 has 18 amino acids. V gave up 4 bases and J gave up 5 bases; unmatched junction bases: 12. CDR3 sequence: CASSSPGTGGASNNEQFF. As DNA, the CDR3 is TGTGCCAGCAGCTCCCCGGGGACAGGGGGCGCATCAAACAATGAGCAGTTCTTC.

This chain joins TRBV6-6 and TRBJ2-7, with D possibly TRBD2 on 5 matching bases. Trimming removed 5 bases from V and 2 bases from J, with 10 bases in between. CDR1 is MNHNY, CDR2 SVGAGI, per germline (reference sequence). The CDR3 runs 13 residues. The CDR3 DNA follows: TGTGCCAGCAGTCCCCGCGGGCCCTACGAGCAGTACTTC. This translates into CASSPRGPYEQYF.

This clonotype appeared many times. The chain employs TRBV20-1 and TRBJ1-5; D is undetermined. CDR1 and CDR2 (germline): DFQATT, SNEGSKA (reference sequence). The CDR3 runs 10 residues. The germline V and J ends were trimmed by 3 bases and 10 bases, with 7 bases remaining between them. CDR3 loop: CSASEGPQHF. The DNA for the CDR3 is TGCAGTGCTAGCGAAGGTCCCCAGCATTTT.

This clonotype was observed a handful of times. This CDR3 reads CASREGANQPQHF. The CDR3 DNA reads TGTGCCAGCAGGGAGGGGGCCAATCAGCCCCAGCATTTT. The J gene is TRBJ1-5, the V gene TRBV28, with 7 positions matching TRBD1. Germline assignment: CDR1 MDHEN and CDR2 SYDVKM. The CDR3 is 13 amino acids. V gave up 6 bases and J gave up 3 bases; unmatched junction bases: 2.

This clonotype was seen many times. The chain links TRBV24-1 to TRBJ2-3, with 7 nucleotides matching TRBD1. V trimming: 4 bases; J trimming: 5 bases; junction bases outside the gene matches: 8. Germline loops: CDR1 KGHDR, CDR2 SFDVKD. This CDR3 spans 15 amino acids. CDR3 nucleotides: TGTGCCACCAGTGAAAACCTACAGGGGAGAGATACGCAGTATTTT. Its protein is CATSENLQGRDTQYF.

This clonotype was counted many times. This chain links TRBV20-1 with TRBJ2-5; 9 bases line up with TRBD2. V lost 7 bases and J lost 7; bases outside the gene matches: 13. CDR3 length equals 14 residues. CDR1 DFQATT and CDR2 SNEGSKA come from the germline V gene (reference sequence). CDR3 region: CSERGTSTWGTQYF. As DNA, the CDR3 is TGCAGTGAGAGGGGGACTAGCACCTGGGGGACCCAGTACTTC.

This clonotype was counted at least ten times. The chain uses TRBV28 and TRBJ2-5, with a tentative D call TRBD2 (6 bases). V lost 1 base to trimming and J lost 1 base, with 16 bases between them. The germline V gene encodes CDR1 MDHEN and CDR2 SYDVKM. This CDR3 is 17 amino acids long. CDR3: CASSLLVPGRFQETQYF. The CDR3 DNA reads TGTGCCAGCAGTTTATTGGTACCCGGGAGATTCCAAGAGACCCAGTACTTC.

The genes are TRBV6-6 and TRBJ2-2, with TRBD1 as a possible D gene (6 bases). The CDR3 is made up of 15 amino acids. Germline CDR1 reads MNHNY; CDR2 reads SVGAGI (reference sequence). V gave up 0 bases and J gave up 4 bases, with 9 bases separating them. The CDR3 region is CASSYSTGSTGELFF. The CDR3 bases are TGTGCCAGCAGTTACTCCACAGGGTCCACCGGGGAGCTGTTTTTT.

With regard to this clonotype: Since a much larger clone is just one base distant, this may be a read error. This chain links TRBV7-2 with TRBJ2-3; D tentatively reads TRBD1 or TRBD2 (5 bases each). This CDR3 has 16 residues. Germline CDR1 reads SGHTA; CDR2 reads FQGNSA. The CDR3 spells CVSSLAGTLAADTQYF. The CDR3 DNA reads as TGTGTCAGCAGCTTAGCTGGGACGCTCGCCGCAGATACGCAGTATTTT.

In its sample, this clonotype was seen many times. The rearrangement links TRBV4-2 to TRBJ2-7, with TRBD2 matching over 9 bases. The CDR3 runs to 13 residues. V lost 5 bases, J lost 6 bases, and 5 bases stayed unmatched. Germline V lookup: CDR1 LGHNA, CDR2 YNFKEQ. The CDR3, as DNA: TGTGCCAGCAGCGGGACTAGCACCCTCGAGCAGTACTTC. It is translated as CASSGTSTLEQYF.

This clonotype was counted only a few times. This chain joins TRBV24-1 and TRBJ2-2; 8 nucleotides agree with TRBD1. The CDR3 consists of 15 residues. Germline loops: CDR1 KGHDR, CDR2 SFDVKD. Unmatched junction bases numbered 6, after V lost 6 bases and J lost 4 bases. In nucleotides, the CDR3 is TGTGCCACCAGTCTGGTACAGGGGGGCACCGGGGAGCTGTTTTTT. As protein: CATSLVQGGTGELFF.

The table lists this clonotype with many counts. CDR3 in DNA: TGTGCCAGCAGTGAACCGGGACTAGCGGGGGGAGGCATTCAGTACTTC. Translation: CASSEPGLAGGGIQYF. This sequence joins TRBV6-1 and TRBJ2-4; 15 positions agree with TRBD2. The germline V gene has CDR1 MNHNS and CDR2 SASEGT. Trimming cost V 2 bases and J 9 bases; bases outside gene matches: 5. The CDR3 has 16 residues.

This chain links TRBV12-3 or TRBV12-4 with TRBJ1-3; D is uncertain. The CDR3 runs to 14 residues. Trimming removed 5 bases from V and 0 bases from J, with 8 bases in between. The CDR3 DNA reads TGTGCCAGCAGTCCCCTTCTCTCTGGAAACACCATATATTTT. Translation: CASSPLLSGNTIYF.

As regards this clonotype: A much larger clone lies a single base off, so this may be a read error. The chain is built from TRBV7-9 and TRBJ1-5, with 7 bases matching TRBD1. The CDR3 is made up of 15 amino acids. Germline V gene sequence: CDR1 SEHNR, CDR2 FQNEAQ (reference sequence). The junction had 10 bases not matched to a gene; V was cut back by 5 bases and J by 6 bases. Here the CDR3 reads CASSQGTVGTQPQHF. CDR3 sequence (DNA): TGTGCCAGCAGCCAAGGGACAGTGGGCACTCAGCCCCAGCATTTT.

For this clonotype: A much larger clone differs from this one at a single base, so this may be a read error. Here the CDR3 DNA reads TGTGCCAGCACCCTGGGACTTACCTCCTACGAGCAGTACTTC. Translating gives CASTLGLTSYEQYF. This rearrangement joins TRBV2 to TRBJ2-7, with D perhaps matching TRBD2 (6 bases). Per the germline V gene, CDR1 is SNHLY and CDR2 is FYNNEI. V was pared by 7 bases and J by 0 bases, with 13 bases between. The CDR3 sequence is 14 residues long.

V usage is TRBV11-2 and J usage is TRBJ2-3; 15 bases are shared with TRBD2. The CDR3 sequence is 17 residues long. CDR1 is SGHAT and CDR2 is FQNNGV in the germline V gene. Trimming removed 5 bases from V and 3 bases from J; junction bases left unmatched: 6. CDR3 residues: CASSPRTSGGATDTQYF. CDR3 nucleotide sequence: TGTGCCAGCAGCCCCAGGACTAGCGGGGGGGCAACAGATACGCAGTATTTT.